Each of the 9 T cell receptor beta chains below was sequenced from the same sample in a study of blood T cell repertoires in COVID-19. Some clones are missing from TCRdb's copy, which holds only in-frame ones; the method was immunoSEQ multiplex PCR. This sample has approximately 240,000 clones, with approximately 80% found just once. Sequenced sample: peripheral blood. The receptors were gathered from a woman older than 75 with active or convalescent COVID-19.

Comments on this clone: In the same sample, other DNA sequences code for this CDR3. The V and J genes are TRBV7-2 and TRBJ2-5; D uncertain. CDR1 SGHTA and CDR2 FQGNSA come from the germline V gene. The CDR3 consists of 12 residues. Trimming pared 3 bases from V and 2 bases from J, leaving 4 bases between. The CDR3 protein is CASSFNQETQYF. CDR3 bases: TGTGCCAGCAGCTTCAATCAAGAGACCCAGTACTTC.

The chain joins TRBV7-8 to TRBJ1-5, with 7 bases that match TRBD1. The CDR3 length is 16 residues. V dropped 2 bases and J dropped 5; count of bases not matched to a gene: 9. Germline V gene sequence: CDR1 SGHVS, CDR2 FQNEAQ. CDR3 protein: CASSLPPGQHDQPQHF. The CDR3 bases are TGTGCCAGCAGCTTACCACCGGGACAGCATGATCAGCCCCAGCATTTT.

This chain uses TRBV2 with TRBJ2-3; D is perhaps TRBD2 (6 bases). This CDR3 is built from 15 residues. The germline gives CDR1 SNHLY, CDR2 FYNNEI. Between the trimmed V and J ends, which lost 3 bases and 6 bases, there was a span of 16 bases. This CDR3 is CASSEQEGGGDTQYF. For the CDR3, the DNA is TGTGCCAGCAGTGAGCAGGAGGGTGGGGGGGATACGCAGTATTTT.

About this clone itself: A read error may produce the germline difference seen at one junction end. The DNA of the CDR3 is TGTGCCAGCAGCCAAGGGTTTGGTTTCGGGGTGGACGTACAAGGGACCCAGTACTTC. Translation gives CASSQGFGFGVDVQGTQYF. The chain uses TRBV14 and TRBJ2-5; the D gene is possibly TRBD2 (5 bases). This CDR3 contains 19 residues. Germline CDR1 and CDR2: SGHDN and FVKESK.

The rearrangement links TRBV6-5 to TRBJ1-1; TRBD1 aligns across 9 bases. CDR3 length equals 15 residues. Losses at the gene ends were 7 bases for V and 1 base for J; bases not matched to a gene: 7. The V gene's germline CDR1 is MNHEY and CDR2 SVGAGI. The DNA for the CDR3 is TGTGCCAGCATGGACAGGGGATTACCGAACACTGAAGCTTTCTTT. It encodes CASMDRGLPNTEAFF.

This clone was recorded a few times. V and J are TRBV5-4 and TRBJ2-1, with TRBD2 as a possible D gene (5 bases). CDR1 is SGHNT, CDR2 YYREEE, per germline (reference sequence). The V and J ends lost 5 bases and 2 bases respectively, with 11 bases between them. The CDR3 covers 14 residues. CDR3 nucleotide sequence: TGTGCCAGCAGGATGACCGGGGCCTACAATGAGCAGTTCTTC. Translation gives CASRMTGAYNEQFF.

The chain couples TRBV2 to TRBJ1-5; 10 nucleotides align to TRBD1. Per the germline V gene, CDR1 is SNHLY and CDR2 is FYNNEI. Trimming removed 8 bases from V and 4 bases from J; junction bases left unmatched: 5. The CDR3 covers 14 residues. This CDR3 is CASGGTGANQPQHF. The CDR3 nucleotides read TGTGCCAGCGGGGGGACAGGGGCTAATCAGCCCCAGCATTTT.

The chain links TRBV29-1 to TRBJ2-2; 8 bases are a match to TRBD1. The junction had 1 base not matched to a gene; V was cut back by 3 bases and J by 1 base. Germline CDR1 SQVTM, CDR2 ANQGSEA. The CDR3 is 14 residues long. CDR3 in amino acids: CSVDGTGNTGELFF. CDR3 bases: TGCAGCGTTGACGGGACAGGGAACACCGGGGAGCTGTTTTTT.

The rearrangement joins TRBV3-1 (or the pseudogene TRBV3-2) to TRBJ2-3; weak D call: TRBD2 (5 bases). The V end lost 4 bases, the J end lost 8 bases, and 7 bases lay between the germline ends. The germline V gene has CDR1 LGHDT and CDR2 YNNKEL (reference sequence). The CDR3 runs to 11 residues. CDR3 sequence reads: CASSLAGTQYF. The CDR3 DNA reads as TGTGCCAGCAGCCTTGCGGGTACGCAGTATTTT.